What follows are 26 T cell receptor beta chains derived from one specimen sequenced in a study of cytomegalovirus exposure and HLA in healthy donors. Assay: immunoSEQ multiplex PCR; the TCRdb copy retains only in-frame clones and omits some. The table records 150,000 to 200,000 clones, 85% of them present only once. Specimen: PBMCs. The source is a man aged 25-40 years in good health and CMV-seropositive.

This clone is a singleton in its sample. The rearrangement joins TRBV5-3 to TRBJ1-2; D gene ambiguous. TRBV5-3 has ORF status, its function being uncertain. V dropped 4 bases and J dropped 1 base, with 8 bases sitting between them. This CDR3 contains 13 residues. The CDR3 sequence is CARSPTVNYGYTF. The DNA for the CDR3 is TGTGCCAGAAGCCCAACAGTTAACTATGGCTACACCTTC.

V gene TRBV10-3 combines with J gene TRBJ2-7, with D perhaps TRBD1 (5 bases). Germline V gene lookup returns CDR1 ENHRY and CDR2 SYGVKD. The V end lost 7 bases, the J end lost 2 bases, and 12 bases lay between the germline ends. CDR3 size: 13 residues. The CDR3 DNA reads as TGTGCCATCACATCAGGGTTGCCCTACGAGCAGTACTTC. As protein: CAITSGLPYEQYF.

The chain employs TRBV11-2 and TRBJ2-1, with a possible D match to TRBD1 (6 bases). V was cut by 5 bases and J by 8 bases, with 19 bases left in between. CDR3 length: 15 amino acids. Per germline, CDR1 SGHAT and CDR2 FQNNGV. The CDR3 reads CASSTQGRGIDEQFF. CDR3 sequence (DNA): TGTGCCAGCAGCACGCAGGGCAGGGGTATCGATGAGCAGTTCTTC. The entire variable domain, with the rest obtained from reference TRBV11-2 and TRBJ2-1, is as follows: EAGVAQSPRYKIIEKRQSVAFWCNPISGHATLYWYQQILGQGPKLLIQFQNNGVVDDSQLPKDRFSAERLKGVDSTLKIQPAKLEDSAVYLCASSTQGRGIDEQFFGPGTRLTVL.

This chain uses TRBV7-2 with TRBJ2-1, with D possibly matching TRBD1 (6 bases). The V end lost 5 bases, the J end lost 0 bases, and 11 bases lay between the germline ends. CDR1 and CDR2 (germline): SGHTA, FQGNSA. CDR3 length equals 15 residues. CDR3 DNA sequence: TGTGCCAGCAGCCGCGACAGGAGCTCCTACAATGAGCAGTTCTTC. The encoded protein is CASSRDRSSYNEQFF.

The rearrangement joins TRBV4-2 to TRBJ2-6, with TRBD2 identical over 9 bases. Looked up from germline, CDR1 is LGHNA and CDR2 is YNFKEQ. Trimming cost V 0 bases and J 2 bases; bases outside gene matches: 8. CDR3 length: 19 residues. The CDR3 sequence is CASSQDSTSGPTGANVLTF. The CDR3 DNA is TGTGCCAGCAGCCAAGATTCAACTAGCGGGCCCACTGGGGCCAACGTCCTGACTTTC.

J is TRBJ2-2 and V is TRBV7-9, with a possible D match to TRBD2 (6 bases). Trimming removed 2 bases from V and 4 bases from J, with 17 bases in between. Germline loops: CDR1 SEHNR, CDR2 FQNEAQ (reference sequence). The CDR3 runs to 17 residues. The chain's CDR3 is CASSLNAAEGGTGELFF. The CDR3 DNA follows: TGTGCCAGCAGCTTAAACGCGGCGGAGGGAGGCACCGGGGAGCTGTTTTTT.

The chain is built from TRBV4-3 and TRBJ2-7; the D gene is possibly TRBD2 (5 bases). The germline V gene has CDR1 LGHNA and CDR2 YSLEER. The CDR3 spans 14 residues. The V and J ends lost 0 bases and 4 bases respectively, with 10 bases between them. The CDR3 DNA follows: TGCGCCAGCAGCCAAGATCCGGGGAAGTACGAGCAGTACTTC. Its translation: CASSQDPGKYEQYF.

The chain links TRBV18 to TRBJ2-3; TRBD2 aligns across 7 bases. Germline-derived CDR1 and CDR2 are KGHSH and LQKENI. This CDR3 contains 15 residues. V lost 3 bases and J lost 3; bases outside the gene matches: 6. For the CDR3, the DNA is TGTGCCAGCTCACCGGAAGGGAGGGGAACAGATACGCAGTATTTT. Its translation is CASSPEGRGTDTQYF.

Points on this clone: Other DNA sequences in the same sample also yield this CDR3. The chain combines TRBV5-1 with TRBJ2-1; maybe TRBD2 (6 bases). The CDR3 loop spans 14 amino acids. Germline lookup yields CDR1 SGHRS and CDR2 YFSETQ. Trimming took 0 bases from V and 6 from J, leaving 10 bases between them. For the CDR3, the DNA is TGCGCCAGCAGCTTGGGGGGACTCCTCAATGAGCAGTTCTTC. Encoded protein: CASSLGGLLNEQFF. Full variable domain (outside the CDR3, taken from reference TRBV5-1 and TRBJ2-1): KAGVTQTPRYLIKTRGQQVTLSCSPISGHRSVSWYQQTPGQGLQFLFEYFSETQRNKGNFPGRFSGRQFSNSRSEMNVSTLELGDSALYLCASSLGGLLNEQFFGPGTRLTVL.

The chain uses TRBV6-5 and TRBJ2-7; perhaps TRBD1 as D (6 bases). The V gene lost 3 bases and the J gene lost 2 bases, with 8 bases spanning the gap. Germline V CDR1 and CDR2: MNHEY, SVGAGI. This CDR3 is 13 amino acids long. CDR3 sequence: CASSYPGAYEQYF. In DNA, the CDR3 is TGTGCCAGCAGTTATCCAGGGGCCTACGAGCAGTACTTC.

In regard to this clone: Relative to the germline gene, one junction end is altered; a read error may explain this. The J gene is TRBJ2-1, the V gene TRBV7-7; possibly TRBD2 for D (6 bases). CDR3 size: 13 residues. Germline assignment: CDR1 SSHAT and CDR2 FNYEAQ (reference sequence). CDR3 nucleotide sequence: TGTGCTAGCAGCGAGGACTACTACAATGAGCAGTTCTTC. This codes for CASSEDYYNEQFF.

This chain joins TRBV19 and TRBJ2-2, with 7 bases lining up with TRBD1. CDR1 is LNHDA, CDR2 SQIVND, per germline (reference sequence). The CDR3 runs 17 residues. J was trimmed by 0 bases and V by 7 bases; bases with no gene match: 11. This CDR3 is CASNNIRGTSNTGELFF. The CDR3, as DNA: TGTGCCAGTAACAATATCAGGGGGACATCGAACACCGGGGAGCTGTTTTTT.

The V and J genes are TRBV9 and TRBJ2-1; 7 nucleotides align to TRBD2. Germline V CDR1 and CDR2: SGDLS, YYNGEE. The J segment lost 4 bases and the V segment lost 4 bases, leaving 8 bases of the junction unmatched. The CDR3 contains 15 residues. CDR3 sequence: CASSPGTMIYNEQFF. The CDR3 coding sequence is TGTGCCAGCAGCCCCGGGACTATGATATACAATGAGCAGTTCTTC.

The chain has TRBV2 and TRBJ2-6; 9 nucleotides match TRBD1. The CDR3 has 16 residues. V shed 6 bases, J shed 2 bases, and the junction held 5 bases outside the gene matches. Germline V lookup: CDR1 SNHLY, CDR2 FYNNEI. The CDR3: CASRVTGGTGANVLTF. CDR3 DNA sequence: TGTGCCAGCAGAGTCACAGGGGGCACTGGGGCCAACGTCCTGACTTTC.

The chain joins TRBV4-1 to TRBJ2-7, with D possibly being TRBD2 (7 bases). Trimming shortened V by 0 bases and J by 3 bases, and 15 bases separated the two germline ends. Germline lookup yields CDR1 MGHRA and CDR2 YSYEKL. This CDR3 has 16 amino acids. This chain's CDR3 is CASSQDEGAGHYEQYF. CDR3 coding DNA: TGCGCCAGCAGCCAAGATGAGGGAGCGGGACACTACGAGCAGTACTTC.

The V gene is TRBV5-8, the J gene TRBJ2-7, with D unresolved. The germline V gene has CDR1 SGHTS and CDR2 YDEGEE. Trimming shortened V by 4 bases and J by 5 bases, and 4 bases separated the two germline ends. The CDR3 runs to 10 residues. In nucleotides, the CDR3 is TGTGCCAGCAGCGGCCACGAGCAGTACTTC. Amino acid sequence: CASSGHEQYF. The full variable domain, rest sourced from reference TRBV5-8 and TRBJ2-7, is EAGVTQSPTHLIKTRGQQATLRCSPISGHTSVYWYQQALGLGLQFLLWYDEGEERNRGNFPPRFSGRQFPNYSSELNVNALELEDSALYLCASSGHEQYFGPGTRLTVT.

The CDR3 DNA follows: TGTGCCAGCAGTTTATCGAGGGGGACAGGGTACTACAATGAGCAGTTCTTC. Translation: CASSLSRGTGYYNEQFF. The rearrangement joins TRBV27 to TRBJ2-1; the match to TRBD1 covers 9 bases. Germline V gene data show CDR1 as MNHEY and CDR2 as SMNVEV (reference sequence). V lost 0 bases to trimming and J lost 3 bases; unmatched junction nucleotides: 6. The CDR3 sequence is 17 residues long.

The genes are TRBV29-1 and TRBJ2-7; the D gene is possibly TRBD2 (6 bases). The CDR3 extends over 12 amino acids. The V and J ends lost 6 bases and 3 bases respectively, with 12 bases between them. CDR1 and CDR2 (germline): SQVTM, ANQGSEA. DNA for the CDR3: TGCAGCGTGGCGGGACCGGGCTACGAGCAGTACTTC. Amino acid sequence: CSVAGPGYEQYF.

Turning to this clone: Distinct nucleotide sequences in the sample also encode this CDR3. V gene TRBV18 combines with J gene TRBJ2-5; D not resolved. V dropped 3 bases and J dropped 1 base, with 9 bases sitting between them. Germline values: CDR1 KGHSH, CDR2 LQKENI. The CDR3 is 14 amino acids. Here the CDR3 DNA reads TGTGCCAGCTCACCCCGCCAGTCCCAAGAGACCCAGTACTTC. Its translation is CASSPRQSQETQYF.

The J gene is TRBJ2-1, the V gene TRBV7-3; possible D gene TRBD1, 6 bases. Germline loops: CDR1 SGHTA, CDR2 FQGTGA. Deletions cut 6 bases from V and 2 bases from J, with 14 bases between. This CDR3 has 15 amino acids. CDR3 protein: CASSPGTSPYNEQFF. CDR3 bases: TGTGCCAGCAGTCCCGGGACATCTCCCTACAATGAGCAGTTCTTC.

The chain employs TRBV6-1 and TRBJ1-5; possible D gene TRBD1, 5 bases. Trimming took 2 bases from V and 2 from J, leaving 16 bases between them. The germline CDR1 and CDR2 sequences are MNHNS and SASEGT. The CDR3 is 17 amino acids. CDR3 sequence: CASSEFGAPGGNQPQHF. CDR3 DNA: TGTGCCAGCAGTGAATTTGGGGCCCCTGGGGGCAATCAGCCCCAGCATTTT.

V and J are TRBV6-5 and TRBJ2-7; D remains ambiguous. The CDR3 has 13 residues. The V end lost 2 bases, the J end lost 3 bases, and 8 bases lay between the germline ends. Germline-derived CDR1 and CDR2 are MNHEY and SVGAGI. The CDR3 DNA reads TGTGCCAGCAGTTACGAGGCCTACTACGAGCAGTACTTC. It specifies CASSYEAYYEQYF.

This clone was seen only once. The CDR3 loop reads CAWRAFNEQFF. CDR3 in DNA: TGTGCCTGGAGGGCCTTCAATGAGCAGTTCTTC. This sequence joins TRBV30 and TRBJ2-1; D call uncertain. Trimming removed 3 bases from V and 6 bases from J, with 6 bases in between. Germline V CDR1 and CDR2: GTSNPN, SVGIG (reference sequence). The CDR3 has 11 amino acids.

The J gene is TRBJ2-7, the V gene TRBV7-2, with 8 nucleotides matching TRBD2. There are 15 residues in the CDR3. V was pared by 9 bases and J by 1 base, with 11 bases of the junction left unmatched. Germline V gives CDR1 SGHTA, CDR2 FQGNSA. This CDR3 reads CASKEAGGRSYEQYF. The CDR3 DNA is TGTGCCAGTAAAGAGGCGGGGGGACGATCCTACGAGCAGTACTTC.

CDR3 protein: CASSLVQGGNTEAFF. CDR3 in DNA: TGCGCCAGCAGCTTGGTCCAGGGTGGGAACACTGAAGCTTTCTTT. The chain has TRBV5-1 and TRBJ1-1, with a possible D match to TRBD1 (5 bases). There are 15 residues in the CDR3. The germline gives CDR1 SGHRS, CDR2 YFSETQ. Trimming left V 0 bases short and J 1 base short, with 10 bases between.

This rearrangement joins TRBV2 to TRBJ2-3; 9 positions match TRBD2. With 8 bases clipped from V and 0 bases from J, the junction kept 6 bases outside the gene matches. The CDR3 is made up of 15 amino acids. Germline V gene sequence: CDR1 SNHLY, CDR2 FYNNEI. The DNA of the CDR3 is TGTGCCAGCCGGAGGGCGGGGGGGAGCACAGATACGCAGTATTTT. Protein sequence: CASRRAGGSTDTQYF.